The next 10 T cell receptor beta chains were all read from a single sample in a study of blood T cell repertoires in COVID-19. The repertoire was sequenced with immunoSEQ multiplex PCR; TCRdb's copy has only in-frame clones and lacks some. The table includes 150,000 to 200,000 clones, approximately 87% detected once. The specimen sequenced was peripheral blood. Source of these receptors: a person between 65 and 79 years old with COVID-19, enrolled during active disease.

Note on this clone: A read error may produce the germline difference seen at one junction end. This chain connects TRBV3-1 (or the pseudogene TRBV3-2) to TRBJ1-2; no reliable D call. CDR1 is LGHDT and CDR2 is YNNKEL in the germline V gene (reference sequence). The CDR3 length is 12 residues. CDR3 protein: CASSQSLGGISF. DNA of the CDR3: TGTGCCAGCAGCCAAAGTTTGGGAGGAATCTCCTTC.

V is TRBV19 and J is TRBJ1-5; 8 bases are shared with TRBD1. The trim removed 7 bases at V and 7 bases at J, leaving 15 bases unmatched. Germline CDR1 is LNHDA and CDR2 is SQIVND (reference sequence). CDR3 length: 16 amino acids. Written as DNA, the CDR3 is TGTGCCAGTACCAGGGGCCCCGGACAGGGTAACCAGCCCCAGCATTTT. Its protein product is CASTRGPGQGNQPQHF.

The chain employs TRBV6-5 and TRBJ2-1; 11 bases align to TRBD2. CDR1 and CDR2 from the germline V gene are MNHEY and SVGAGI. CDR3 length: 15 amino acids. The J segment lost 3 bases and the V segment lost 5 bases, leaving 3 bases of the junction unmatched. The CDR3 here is CASSILAGVYNEQFF. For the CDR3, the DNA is TGTGCCAGCAGTATACTAGCGGGGGTCTACAATGAGCAGTTCTTC.

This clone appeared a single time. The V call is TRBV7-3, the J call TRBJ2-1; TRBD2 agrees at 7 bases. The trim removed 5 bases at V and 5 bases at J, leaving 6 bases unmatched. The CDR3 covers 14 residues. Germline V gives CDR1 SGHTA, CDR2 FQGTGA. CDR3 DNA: TGTGCCAGCAGCAAGGGACTACCAAACAATGAGCAGTTCTTC. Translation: CASSKGLPNNEQFF.

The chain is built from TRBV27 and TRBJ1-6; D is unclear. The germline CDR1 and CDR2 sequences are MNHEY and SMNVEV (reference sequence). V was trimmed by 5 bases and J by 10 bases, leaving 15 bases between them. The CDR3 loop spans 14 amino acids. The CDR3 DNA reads TGTGCCAGCAGTCCCCGGATCTTCGGGTCACCCCTCCACTTT. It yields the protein CASSPRIFGSPLHF.

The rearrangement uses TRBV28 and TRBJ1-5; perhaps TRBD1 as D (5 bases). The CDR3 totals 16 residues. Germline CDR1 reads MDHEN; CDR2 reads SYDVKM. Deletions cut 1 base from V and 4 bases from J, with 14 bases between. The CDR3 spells CASSLYQGKRNQPQHF. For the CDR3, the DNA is TGTGCCAGCAGTTTATACCAGGGAAAGAGGAATCAGCCCCAGCATTTT.

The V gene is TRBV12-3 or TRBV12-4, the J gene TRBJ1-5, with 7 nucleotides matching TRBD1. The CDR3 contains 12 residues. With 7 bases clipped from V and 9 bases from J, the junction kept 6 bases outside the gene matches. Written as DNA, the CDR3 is TGTGCCAGCAAACTAGCAGGGGGGCCCCAGCATTTT. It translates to CASKLAGGPQHF.

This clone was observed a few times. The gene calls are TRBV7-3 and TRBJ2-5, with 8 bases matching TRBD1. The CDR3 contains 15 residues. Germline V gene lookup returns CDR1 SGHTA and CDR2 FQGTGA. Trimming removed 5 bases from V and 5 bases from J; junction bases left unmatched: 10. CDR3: CASSLAQGAFETQYF. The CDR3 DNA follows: TGTGCCAGCAGCCTCGCCCAGGGGGCGTTTGAGACCCAGTACTTC.

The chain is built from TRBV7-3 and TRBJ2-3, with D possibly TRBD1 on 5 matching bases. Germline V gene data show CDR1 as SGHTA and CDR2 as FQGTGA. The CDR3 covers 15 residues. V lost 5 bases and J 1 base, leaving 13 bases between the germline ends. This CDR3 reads CASSPEQGRTDTQYF. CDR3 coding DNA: TGTGCCAGCAGCCCCGAGCAGGGCCGCACAGATACGCAGTATTTT.

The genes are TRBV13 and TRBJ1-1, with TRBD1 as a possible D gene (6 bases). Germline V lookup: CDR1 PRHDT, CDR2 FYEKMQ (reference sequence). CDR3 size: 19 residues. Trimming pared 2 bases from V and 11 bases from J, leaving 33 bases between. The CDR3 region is CASSLRLLLMTGGGSGAFF. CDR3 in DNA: TGTGCCAGCAGCTTAAGACTTCTGTTAATGACAGGCGGCGGGTCCGGGGCTTTCTTT. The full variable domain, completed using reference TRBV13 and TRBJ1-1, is AAGVIQSPRHLIKEKRETATLKCYPIPRHDTVYWYQQGPGQDPQFLISFYEKMQSDKGSIPDRFSAQQFSDYHSELNMSSLELGDSALYFCASSLRLLLMTGGGSGAFFGQGTRLTVV.